This TCR beta chain stems from a study of OX40 agonist ivuxolimab in advanced cancers. Profiled with immunoSEQ multiplex PCR; TCRdb holds only in-frame clones, not every one. The sample lists 39,000 or so clones; about 83% were seen once. The V gene's germline CDR1 is PRHDT and CDR2 FYEKMQ (reference sequence). CDR3 size: 14 residues. Turning to this clone: One end of the junction does not line up with germline, which may come from a read error.

This chain uses TRBV13 with TRBJ2-1; D not resolved. This receptor was taken from an adult with an advanced solid tumor such as melanoma, head and neck, liver or kidney cancer. The sample here was CD4+ or CD8+ T cells sorted from blood, taken in a trial of the OX40 agonist ivuxolimab. The CDR3 DNA reads TGTGCCAGCAGCAAAGAATCTAGGTACAGTGAGCAGTTCTTC. Translation: CASSKESRYSEQFF. The full variable domain, its missing parts supplied by reference TRBV13 and TRBJ2-1, is AAGVIQSPRHLIKEKRETATLKCYPIPRHDTVYWYQQGPGQDPQFLISFYEKMQSDKGSIPDRFSAQQFSDYHSELNMSSLELGDSALYFCASSKESRYSEQFFGPGTRLTVL.